This entry lists 7 T cell receptor beta chains sequenced from one sample in a study of T cell changes during pregnancy in multiple sclerosis. This table comes from immunoSEQ multiplex PCR, and its TCRdb copy is limited to in-frame clones, with some not included. The sample has some 64,000 clones; 90% are singletons. The sample in question was peripheral blood, obtained in the first trimester of pregnancy. Receptor source: a female donor in good health, enrolled as a control in a pregnancy study.

V usage is TRBV6-1 and J usage is TRBJ1-2; possibly TRBD1 for D (5 bases). The V and J ends lost 4 bases and 8 bases respectively, with 17 bases between them. The CDR3 contains 14 residues. Germline assignment: CDR1 MNHNS and CDR2 SASEGT. CDR3: CASSVLWDSGGYTF. CDR3 in DNA: TGTGCCAGCAGTGTCCTCTGGGACTCAGGGGGCTACACCTTC.

The V gene is TRBV18, the J gene TRBJ2-7, with 10 positions matching TRBD2. The V and J ends lost 4 bases and 4 bases, in that order; junction bases with no gene match: 4. The CDR3 is 14 amino acids. Germline CDR1 KGHSH, CDR2 LQKENI. CDR3 bases: TGTGCCAGCTCACTAGCGGGAGGCCCGTACGAGCAGTACTTC. It encodes CASSLAGGPYEQYF.

The CDR3 nucleotides are TGTGCCAGCAGTTTAACCCCTCGACAGGGGAACACTGAAGCTTTCTTT. This translates into CASSLTPRQGNTEAFF. The chain employs TRBV28 and TRBJ1-1; 7 positions match TRBD1. V trimming: 2 bases; J trimming: 1 base; junction bases outside the gene matches: 7. In germline, CDR1 is MDHEN, CDR2 SYDVKM. This CDR3 contains 16 residues.

The count of this clone is one. The chain joins TRBV10-3 to TRBJ2-3; TRBD2 matches at 9 bases. V trimming: 7 bases; J trimming: 6 bases; junction bases outside the gene matches: 8. CDR1 is ENHRY, CDR2 SYGVKD, per germline. CDR3 length: 14 residues. The CDR3 spells CAINPREGLDTQYF. CDR3 nucleotide sequence: TGTGCCATCAACCCGCGGGAGGGTCTGGATACGCAGTATTTT.

This chain joins TRBV7-2 and TRBJ2-7, with 7 bases aligning to TRBD2. The length of the CDR3 is 16 residues. Per the germline V gene, CDR1 is SGHTA and CDR2 is FQGNSA. Trimming cost V 1 base and J 8 bases; bases outside gene matches: 14. The CDR3 here is CASSLEASGGFRKQYF. The CDR3 nucleotides are TGTGCCAGCAGCTTAGAGGCTAGCGGAGGCTTTAGGAAGCAGTACTTC.

V gene TRBV7-2 combines with J gene TRBJ1-1, with TRBD1 matching over 9 bases. There are 13 residues in the CDR3. CDR1 is SGHTA and CDR2 is FQGNSA in the germline V gene. The V gene end was trimmed by 6 bases and the J gene end by 6 bases; junction bases not matched to a gene: 5. The CDR3 bases are TGTGCCAGCAGACCTACAGGGGGCGCTGAAGCTTTCTTT. It yields the protein CASRPTGGAEAFF.

This sequence joins TRBV6-6 and TRBJ2-7; 12 positions agree with TRBD2. CDR3 length: 15 amino acids. Per the germline V gene, CDR1 is MNHNY and CDR2 is SVGAGI (reference sequence). With 7 bases clipped from V and 2 bases from J, the junction kept 6 bases outside the gene matches. The CDR3 sequence is CASTQSSGGAYEQYF. As DNA, the CDR3 is TGTGCCAGCACCCAATCTAGCGGGGGGGCCTACGAGCAGTACTTC.